Included here is one T cell receptor beta chain sequence, with context. Methods used by the authors: The authors estimated nucleated cell counts from reference gene primer amplification. Assay used: immunoSEQ multiplex PCR; TCRdb lists only in-frame clones, some missing. The V and J calls and clone size are taken from that table; D and trimming were inferred from the DNA. The sample lists about 380,000 clones; nearly 90% were seen once. The sample originates from a study of blood T cell repertoires in COVID-19. The wider study: Acute-phase and convalescent COVID-19 samples originated in the United States, Italy and Spain. T cells, B-cell-depleted T cells, or PBMCs supplied cDNA or gDNA.

The source of this sequence is a young man with active or convalescent COVID-19. The material sequenced was peripheral blood.

CDR3 in amino acids: CASSQDRLARTGELFF. The CDR3 nucleotides are TGCGCCAGCAGCCAAGATAGACTAGCGAGGACCGGGGAGCTGTTTTTT. The chain uses TRBV4-3 and TRBJ2-2; 8 bases line up with TRBD2. This CDR3 is 16 amino acids long. CDR1 LGHNA and CDR2 YSLEER come from the germline V gene. Losses at the gene ends were 0 bases for V and 5 bases for J; bases not matched to a gene: 5.